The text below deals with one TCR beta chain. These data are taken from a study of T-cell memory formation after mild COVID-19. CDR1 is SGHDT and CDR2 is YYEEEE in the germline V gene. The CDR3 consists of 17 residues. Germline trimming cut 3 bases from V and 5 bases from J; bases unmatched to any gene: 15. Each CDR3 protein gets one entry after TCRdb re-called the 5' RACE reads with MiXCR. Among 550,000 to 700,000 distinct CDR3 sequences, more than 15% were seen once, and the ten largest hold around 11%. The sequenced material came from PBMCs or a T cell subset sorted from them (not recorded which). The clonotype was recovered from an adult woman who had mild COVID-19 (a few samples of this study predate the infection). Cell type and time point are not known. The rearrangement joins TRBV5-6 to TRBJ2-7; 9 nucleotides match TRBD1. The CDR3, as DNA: TGTGCCAGCAGCTGGGGGCTTGCTGGGACAGGGTTGGACGAGCAGTACTTC. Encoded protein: CASSWGLAGTGLDEQYF.